The rows below give T cell receptor beta chains drawn from one sample of a study of shared clonotypes between healthy human individuals. TCRdb's table, derived via immunoSEQ multiplex PCR, lists solely in-frame clones and lacks some. The table has around 2.5 million clones, roughly 93% seen once. The sequenced sample was naive CD4+ T cells from PBMCs. The receptors were gathered from a man between 18 and 29 years old in good health. Some clones in this sample may be carry-over from other donors' samples. The conserved cysteine and the conserved F or W are not part of the CDR3 here.

v_gene,j_gene,CDR3aa
TRBV28,TRBJ1-4,ASSTTGGGNEKLF
TRBV21-1,TRBJ1-2,ASSKEGRGPIGGYGYT
TRBV7-9,TRBJ1-1,ASSSRQGPLNTEAF
TRBV7-9,TRBJ1-1,ASSSLLAGSTEAF
TRBV29-1,TRBJ1-1,SVVRGTEAF
TRBV6-1,TRBJ2-3,ASRQADTQY
TRBV5-6,TRBJ2-5,ASSLTGTEQETQY
TRBV5-5,TRBJ2-7,ASSLGEGQSYEQY
TRBV5-1,TRBJ2-6,ASSLEQLALSGANVLT
TRBV4-3,TRBJ1-2,ASSQSGGQPYGYT
TRBV19,TRBJ2-7,ASSILAGGPYEQY
TRBV7-3,TRBJ2-7,ASSPASGLGGEQY
TRBV18,TRBJ2-2,ASSLGVTGELF
TRBV6-5,TRBJ2-1,ASRTSGYNEQF
TRBV5-1,TRBJ2-7,ASSKGLAGEGYEQY
TRBV6-1,TRBJ2-7,ASRPRGAPYEQY
TRBV7-8,TRBJ1-5,ASSSLQGGQPQH
TRBV11-3,TRBJ2-1,ASSYTAYNEQF
TRBV29-1,TRBJ2-3,SVLSPPGKDTQY
TRBV27,TRBJ1-4,ASSFRAKQEKLF
TRBV5-1,TRBJ2-5,ASSIGRAPETQY
TRBV14,TRBJ2-4,ASSHQGLRRNIQY
TRBV28,TRBJ1-1,ASRVAGAHTEAF
TRBV28,TRBJ1-2,ASRTGSSNYGYT
TRBV15,TRBJ2-7,ATSRQGTVLGYEQY
TRBV2,TRBJ1-1,ASSEYLEAF
TRBV7-9,TRBJ2-7,ASSLVLTGSSYEQY
TRBV5-4,TRBJ2-2,ASSFLGQGTGELF
TRBV27,TRBJ2-1,ASSLRAAHNEQF
TRBV30,TRBJ1-6,AWSGQSSYNSPLH
TRBV11-3,TRBJ2-7,ASSLDRGLEQY
TRBV5-1,TRBJ1-3,ASSPGQGNVNTIY
TRBV5-4,TRBJ2-7,ASSHPWTDSYEQY
TRBV5-5,TRBJ1-2,ASSLAVSDTDGYT
TRBV5-1,TRBJ1-4,ASSSQPGGSVEKLF
TRBV9,TRBJ2-3,ASSVRPGLGGTDTQY
TRBV30,TRBJ1-4,AWSVQGGEKLF
TRBV27,NA,ASSLSWDRVSYEQY
TRBV5-1,TRBJ2-1,ASKQLAGGANEQF
TRBV28,TRBJ1-5,ASSYGLWQPQH
TRBV2,TRBJ2-7,ASTRSYEQY
TRBV7-9,TRBJ1-4,ASSLASPGQPNEKLF
TRBV5-1,TRBJ1-5,ASSSGTGGGPQH
TRBV4-2,TRBJ1-2,ASSRGQGDGYT
TRBV5-1,TRBJ2-3,ASSPPTGKGDTQY
TRBV10-3,TRBJ2-7,AISRTSGPYEQY
TRBV21-1,TRBJ2-7,ASSKESPGDYEQY
TRBV5-4,TRBJ1-1,ASSRTENTEAF
TRBV6-5,TRBJ1-3,ASRDLSGNTIY
TRBV9,TRBJ2-1,ASTRDYRYNEQF
TRBV10-3,TRBJ1-4,AISEGGTNEKLF
TRBV28,TRBJ1-2,ASSLNPGQGNGYT
TRBV5-5,TRBJ2-1,ASSLGGRVSEQF
TRBV7-2,TRBJ1-1,ASSPRTGLNTEAF
TRBV2,TRBJ1-6,ASNRATEDSPLH
TRBV7-8,TRBJ2-7,ASSLDHMTVSYEQY
TRBV9,TRBJ2-3,ASSSRGSGYYTDTQY
TRBV27,TRBJ1-1,ASSTYRDRGFGWSEAF
TRBV5-4,TRBJ2-3,ASSSWTSGSGTDTQY
TRBV28,TRBJ1-3,ASSSSSSSGNTIY